The 21 T cell receptor beta chains below come from one sample, sequenced in a study of OX40 agonist ivuxolimab in advanced cancers. Profiled with immunoSEQ multiplex PCR; TCRdb holds only in-frame clones, not every one. The profile shows tens of thousands of clones, 70% to 90% of them singletons. Source: CD4+ or CD8+ T cells sorted from blood, taken in a trial of the OX40 agonist ivuxolimab. The source of these receptors is an adult with an advanced solid tumor such as melanoma, head and neck, liver or kidney cancer.

This clone was counted once. The rearrangement links TRBV14 to TRBJ1-1; weak D call: TRBD1 (5 bases). CDR3 size: 16 residues. Germline V lookup: CDR1 SGHDN, CDR2 FVKESK. The V gene lost 2 bases and the J gene lost 1 base, with 14 bases spanning the gap. The chain's CDR3 is CASSQHGGKRNTEAFF. DNA for the CDR3: TGTGCCAGCAGCCAACATGGGGGGAAGAGGAACACTGAAGCTTTCTTT.

The chain combines TRBV11-2 with TRBJ1-2, with D unresolved. Germline values: CDR1 SGHAT, CDR2 FQNNGV. This CDR3 is 15 amino acids long. V was shortened by 6 bases and J by 5 bases, with 19 bases between the two germline ends. CDR3 loop: CASSFSGLEAYGYTF. The CDR3 DNA is TGTGCCAGCAGTTTCTCAGGTCTGGAGGCTTATGGCTACACCTTC.

V and J are TRBV4-2 and TRBJ2-2, with 10 nucleotides matching TRBD1. Germline loops: CDR1 LGHNA, CDR2 YNFKEQ. The CDR3 has 17 amino acids. V lost 0 bases and J lost 5; bases outside the gene matches: 6. The CDR3 protein is CASSQDWRTGGTGELFF. The CDR3 DNA follows: TGTGCCAGCAGCCAAGATTGGCGGACAGGGGGTACCGGGGAGCTGTTTTTT.

The rearrangement uses TRBV18 and TRBJ2-7; unclear D gene. This CDR3 comprises 14 residues. Trimming shortened V by 0 bases and J by 4 bases, and 10 bases separated the two germline ends. Germline assignment: CDR1 KGHSH and CDR2 LQKENI. The CDR3 reads CASSPPSPKYEQYF. Here the CDR3 DNA reads TGTGCCAGCTCACCACCGTCCCCAAAGTACGAGCAGTACTTC.

The chain links TRBV20-1 to TRBJ2-7; no clear D gene. Looked up from germline, CDR1 is DFQATT and CDR2 is SNEGSKA (reference sequence). The V and J ends lost 1 base and 3 bases respectively, with 1 base between them. The CDR3 has 10 amino acids. CDR3 loop: CSARGYEQYF. The CDR3 nucleotides are TGCAGTGCTAGAGGCTACGAGCAGTACTTC.

The rearrangement joins TRBV5-5 to TRBJ2-7; D remains ambiguous. V lost 4 bases to trimming and J lost 0 bases, with 8 bases between them. CDR3 length: 13 residues. Germline CDR1 SGHKS, CDR2 YYEKEE (reference sequence). The CDR3 spells CASSPLTSYEQYF. CDR3 nucleotide sequence: TGTGCCAGCAGCCCGTTGACCTCCTACGAGCAGTACTTC.

This chain links TRBV5-1 with TRBJ2-2; D is unclear. This CDR3 has 14 residues. Trimming took off 2 bases at V and 3 bases at J, with 8 bases between the two ends. Per the germline V gene, CDR1 is SGHRS and CDR2 is YFSETQ. For the CDR3, the DNA is TGCGCCAGCAGCTTCATAAGTGACACCGGGGAGCTGTTTTTT. Protein: CASSFISDTGELFF.

The DNA of the CDR3 is TGCGCCAGCAGCTTGTCTGCTAGCGAGGGTGAGCAGTTCTTC. This sequence encodes CASSLSASEGEQFF. This chain joins TRBV5-1 and TRBJ2-1; a possible D gene is TRBD2 (6 bases). Trimming stripped 1 base from V and 9 bases from J, with 14 bases between. The germline V gene has CDR1 SGHRS and CDR2 YFSETQ. CDR3 size: 14 residues. The entire variable domain, with the rest obtained from reference TRBV5-1 and TRBJ2-1, is as follows: KAGVTQTPRYLIKTRGQQVTLSCSPISGHRSVSWYQQTPGQGLQFLFEYFSETQRNKGNFPGRFSGRQFSNSRSEMNVSTLELGDSALYLCASSLSASEGEQFFGPGTRLTVL.

The chain is built from TRBV5-1 and TRBJ1-1, with D hard to call. The CDR3 is made up of 15 amino acids. Germline-derived CDR1 and CDR2 are SGHRS and YFSETQ. V gave up 0 bases and J gave up 7 bases, with 16 bases separating them. CDR3 sequence reads: CASSLVINTHDEAFF. CDR3 coding DNA: TGCGCCAGCAGCTTGGTAATCAATACACACGATGAAGCTTTCTTT.

This clone was picked up one time. This chain connects TRBV28 to TRBJ1-2; D not resolved. Trimming took off 3 bases at V and 0 bases at J, with 11 bases between the two ends. Per the germline V gene, CDR1 is MDHEN and CDR2 is SYDVKM. The CDR3 runs 15 residues. The CDR3: CASSFLGGPNYGYTF. In nucleotides, the CDR3 is TGTGCCAGCAGTTTCCTCGGAGGCCCTAACTATGGCTACACCTTC.

The chain combines TRBV19 with TRBJ1-5; D is undetermined. V gave up 2 bases and J gave up 0 bases, with 5 bases separating them. CDR1 and CDR2 from the germline V gene are LNHDA and SQIVND (reference sequence). The CDR3 covers 14 residues. The CDR3 region is CASSIWASNQPQHF. CDR3 bases: TGTGCCAGTAGTATATGGGCTAGCAATCAGCCCCAGCATTTT.

CDR3 DNA sequence: TGTGCCAGCTCCCTGTGGAGGGGCTACGAGCAGTACTTC. Residues: CASSLWRGYEQYF. The J gene is TRBJ2-7, the V gene TRBV4-2, with D possibly TRBD2 on 6 matching bases. This CDR3 contains 13 residues. V was cut by 8 bases and J by 3 bases, with 14 bases left in between. Germline lookup yields CDR1 LGHNA and CDR2 YNFKEQ.

This clone was observed once. The chain combines TRBV7-2 with TRBJ2-1; 7 bases map to TRBD2. Germline trimming cut 5 bases from V and 7 bases from J; bases unmatched to any gene: 14. The CDR3 covers 16 residues. In germline, CDR1 is SGHTA, CDR2 FQGNSA. CDR3 in DNA: TGTGCCAGCAGCCCCTCAGGACTAGGCCCTAGGAATGAGCAGTTCTTC. It codes for CASSPSGLGPRNEQFF.

In its sample, this clone was seen a few times. The chain links TRBV6-5 to TRBJ1-5; tentative D call: TRBD1 (6 bases). The CDR3 is made up of 16 amino acids. Germline V gene lookup returns CDR1 MNHEY and CDR2 SVGAGI. V dropped 4 bases and J dropped 2 bases, with 15 bases sitting between them. CDR3 coding DNA: TGTGCCAGCAGTTTAGTCCGGCCAGGGGGCAATCAGCCCCAGCATTTT. Residues: CASSLVRPGGNQPQHF.

The chain joins TRBV5-6 to TRBJ2-7; 8 bases are shared with TRBD2. The CDR3 covers 14 residues. With V trimmed by 2 bases and J by 3 bases, 4 bases remained unmatched. Germline V gene data show CDR1 as SGHDT and CDR2 as YYEEEE. For the CDR3, the DNA is TGTGCCAGCAGCTTTACTAGCGGCTACTACGAGCAGTACTTC. Its protein product is CASSFTSGYYEQYF.

This clone was counted a single time. This chain uses TRBV6-6 with TRBJ1-2; D is perhaps TRBD1 (5 bases). The CDR3 extends over 11 amino acids. V lost 4 bases to trimming and J lost 8 bases, with 8 bases between them. Per germline, CDR1 MNHNY and CDR2 SVGAGI (reference sequence). The CDR3 DNA sequence: TGTGCCAGCAGTTCTGAGGGGGGCTACACCTTC. This sequence encodes CASSSEGGYTF.

This chain joins TRBV10-3 and TRBJ1-5, with D maybe TRBD1 (6 bases). The length of the CDR3 is 13 residues. Between the trimmed V and J ends, which lost 5 bases and 5 bases, there was a span of 10 bases. Germline CDR1 reads ENHRY; CDR2 reads SYGVKD. CDR3 sequence: CAISNRADQPQHF. The CDR3 DNA reads as TGTGCCATCAGTAACAGGGCCGATCAGCCCCAGCATTTT.

The rearrangement uses TRBV11-2 and TRBJ1-1; unclear D gene. The CDR3 is 14 residues long. Deletions cut 0 bases from V and 1 base from J, with 6 bases between. CDR1 SGHAT and CDR2 FQNNGV come from the germline V gene. CDR3: CASSLDLGNTEAFF. In DNA form, the CDR3 reads TGTGCCAGCAGCTTAGATCTGGGGAACACTGAAGCTTTCTTT. Together with reference TRBV11-2 and TRBJ1-1, the CDR3 gives the full variable domain: EAGVAQSPRYKIIEKRQSVAFWCNPISGHATLYWYQQILGQGPKLLIQFQNNGVVDDSQLPKDRFSAERLKGVDSTLKIQPAKLEDSAVYLCASSLDLGNTEAFFGQGTRLTVV.

This chain connects TRBV28 to TRBJ2-2; D may be TRBD1 (5 bases). Germline V CDR1 and CDR2: MDHEN, SYDVKM. CDR3 size: 12 residues. Here the CDR3 reads CGSRENTGELFF. The CDR3 nucleotides are TGTGGTTCCAGGGAGAACACCGGGGAGCTGTTTTTT. The full variable domain, completed using reference TRBV28 and TRBJ2-2, is DVKVTQSSRYLVKRTGEKVFLECVQDMDHENMFWYRQDPGLGLRLIYFSYDVKMKEKGDIPEGYSVSREKKERFSLILESASTNQTSMYLCGSRENTGELFFGEGSRLTVL.

The chain joins TRBV5-5 to TRBJ2-7, with 7 bases lining up with TRBD1. V lost 1 base and J lost 5; bases outside the gene matches: 12. Germline V gene data show CDR1 as SGHKS and CDR2 as YYEKEE (reference sequence). The CDR3 loop spans 16 amino acids. CDR3 protein: CASSLLLGTVLDEQYF. The CDR3, as DNA: TGTGCCAGCAGCTTGCTCTTGGGGACAGTCTTGGACGAGCAGTACTTC.

The chain links TRBV7-8 to TRBJ1-2, with 8 bases identical to TRBD1. CDR1 SGHVS and CDR2 FQNEAQ come from the germline V gene. CDR3 size: 14 residues. V shed 5 bases, J shed 3 bases, and the junction held 5 bases outside the gene matches. The CDR3 spells CASSPRQGYYGYTF. The DNA of the CDR3 is TGTGCCAGCAGCCCCCGACAGGGGTACTATGGCTACACCTTC.